The 22 T cell receptor beta chains below come from one sample, sequenced in a study of blood T cell repertoires in COVID-19 (dated by TCRdb to 2018 to 2020). Libraries were made using the immunoSEQ multiplex PCR assay. This immuneACCESS table, as held by TCRdb, lists in-frame sequences with V and J called but not all clones. Of the missing ones, under half trace to an unresolved V gene in checked studies; the others have no known cause. The sample table records 140,000 to 150,000 clones; roughly 88% of these occur just once. The ten most abundant clones make up around 1.3% of the sample. Sequenced sample: PBMCs or T cells enriched from blood (not recorded which). The source is a woman younger than 45 with acute COVID-19.

V and J are TRBV5-5 and TRBJ2-3, with D perhaps TRBD2 (6 bases). Germline V gene lookup returns CDR1 SGHKS and CDR2 YYEKEE (reference sequence). This CDR3 comprises 16 residues. Trimming left V 0 bases short and J 3 bases short, with 14 bases between. The CDR3 sequence: CASSLAPGSVTDTQYF. As DNA, the CDR3 is TGTGCCAGCAGCTTGGCCCCCGGGAGTGTGACAGATACGCAGTATTTT. Drawing the rest from reference TRBV5-5 and TRBJ2-3, the complete variable domain is DAGVTQSPTHLIKTRGQQVTLRCSPISGHKSVSWYQQVLGQGPQFIFQYYEKEERGRGNFPDRFSARQFPNYSSELNVNALLLGDSALYLCASSLAPGSVTDTQYFGPGTRLTVL.

This clone was picked up one time. The chain combines TRBV9 with TRBJ2-1, with 10 bases fitting TRBD2. Germline V CDR1 and CDR2: SGDLS, YYNGEE. The CDR3 spans 16 residues. The V gene end was trimmed by 5 bases and the J gene end by 7 bases; junction bases not matched to a gene: 12. The CDR3 DNA sequence: TGTGCCAGCAGTCTGGTTAGCGGGAGGCCCGGAAATGAGCAGTTCTTC. Translated, it gives CASSLVSGRPGNEQFF.

The chain has TRBV9 and TRBJ2-7; 8 bases fit TRBD1. The ends lost 0 bases at V and 2 bases at J; junction bases unmatched: 4. Germline-derived CDR1 and CDR2 are SGDLS and YYNGEE. CDR3 length: 15 amino acids. The CDR3: CASSVGTGITYEQYF. The CDR3 bases are TGTGCCAGCAGCGTAGGGACAGGGATAACCTACGAGCAGTACTTC.

The rearrangement joins TRBV19 to TRBJ1-3; D remains unclear. The CDR3 is 15 residues long. V shed 2 bases and J shed 0 bases, with 8 bases lying between them. Germline V lookup: CDR1 LNHDA, CDR2 SQIVND (reference sequence). The CDR3 nucleotides read TGTGCCAGTAGTATACTAGTCTCCTCTGGAAACACCATATATTTT. Encoded protein: CASSILVSSGNTIYF. The complete variable domain, with remaining parts taken from reference TRBV19 and TRBJ1-3, reads DGGITQSPKYLFRKEGQNVTLSCEQNLNHDAMYWYRQDPGQGLRLIYYSQIVNDFQKGDIAEGYSVSREKKESFPLTVTSAQKNPTAFYLCASSILVSSGNTIYFGEGSWLTVV.

The V and J genes are TRBV9 and TRBJ1-6; D is unclear. The CDR3 runs 15 residues. Trimming took off 0 bases at V and 9 bases at J, with 13 bases between the two ends. Germline loops: CDR1 SGDLS, CDR2 YYNGEE. The CDR3 DNA reads as TGTGCCAGCAGCGTAGAGCCCACCCTCGGTTCACCCCTCCACTTT. Translating gives CASSVEPTLGSPLHF.

This clone came up many times. This CDR3 is CASSVNPGLSTDTQYF. The CDR3 bases are TGTGCCAGCAGCGTAAACCCGGGACTGAGCACAGATACGCAGTATTTT. The chain carries TRBV9 and TRBJ2-3; the D gene is possibly TRBD2 (6 bases). CDR3 size: 16 residues. V lost 1 base, J lost 0 bases, and 12 bases lay in between. Germline CDR1 reads SGDLS; CDR2 reads YYNGEE.

V usage is TRBV27 and J usage is TRBJ1-2, with a weak D call TRBD1 (5 bases). V lost 3 bases, J lost 4 bases, and 12 bases lay in between. The CDR3 covers 14 residues. Germline V gene data show CDR1 as MNHEY and CDR2 as SMNVEV (reference sequence). CDR3 sequence reads: CASSFRTTGYGYTF. Written as DNA, the CDR3 is TGTGCCAGCAGTTTCCGGACAACCGGCTATGGCTACACCTTC.

This sequence joins TRBV18 and TRBJ2-3; the match to TRBD2 covers 8 bases. CDR1 is KGHSH and CDR2 is LQKENI in the germline V gene. The CDR3 runs to 15 residues. The V and J ends lost 2 bases and 8 bases, in that order; junction bases with no gene match: 9. The DNA for the CDR3 is TGTGCCAGCTCACCAGGAGCGGGAGTCGGCGCTACGCAGTATTTT. As protein: CASSPGAGVGATQYF.

CDR3 in amino acids: CASSSPQGTNAVYGYTF. CDR3 nucleotides: TGTGCCAGCAGTTCCCCACAGGGAACAAACGCCGTCTATGGCTACACCTTC. This chain connects TRBV28 to TRBJ1-2, with D maybe TRBD1 (6 bases). Trimming cost V 4 bases and J 4 bases, with 22 bases left between them. CDR3 length: 17 amino acids. Germline V gene data show CDR1 as MDHEN and CDR2 as SYDVKM.

The V and J genes are TRBV28 and TRBJ2-5; 7 nucleotides agree with TRBD2. The CDR3 is 16 amino acids. The junction had 7 bases not matched to a gene; V was cut back by 1 base and J by 2 bases. Germline V lookup: CDR1 MDHEN, CDR2 SYDVKM. Here the CDR3 DNA reads TGTGCCAGCAGTTTATCTGGGAGGGGCACTCAAGAGACCCAGTACTTC. Translated: CASSLSGRGTQETQYF.

The chain has TRBV27 and TRBJ2-5, with 11 positions matching TRBD2. This CDR3 has 15 amino acids. Germline CDR1 MNHEY, CDR2 SMNVEV (reference sequence). Germline trimming cut 3 bases from V and 4 bases from J; bases unmatched to any gene: 4. The CDR3 bases are TGTGCCAGCAGTTTGTCCGGACTAGCGGGAGAGACCCAGTACTTC. It translates to CASSLSGLAGETQYF.

This rearrangement joins TRBV9 to TRBJ1-6; 12 positions match TRBD1. The CDR3 loop spans 17 amino acids. Trimming at V came to 0 bases and at J to 4 bases, leaving 2 bases not matched to a gene. Looked up from germline, CDR1 is SGDLS and CDR2 is YYNGEE. The chain's CDR3 is CASSVAGQGAYNSPLHF. CDR3 coding DNA: TGTGCCAGCAGCGTAGCGGGACAGGGGGCGTATAATTCACCCCTCCACTTT.

This rearrangement joins TRBV7-2 to TRBJ2-7, with D possibly matching TRBD2 (6 bases). This CDR3 spans 15 amino acids. V was shortened by 5 bases and J by 2 bases, with 16 bases between the two germline ends. Looked up from germline, CDR1 is SGHTA and CDR2 is FQGNSA. The CDR3 DNA sequence: TGTGCCAGCAGCCCGCAGACTAGTGTACCCTACGAGCAGTACTTC. Translated, it gives CASSPQTSVPYEQYF.

This clone showed up just once. V usage is TRBV18 and J usage is TRBJ1-1; D is perhaps TRBD1 (5 bases). The V end was cut by 3 bases, the J end by 3 bases, with 11 bases between. Germline V CDR1 and CDR2: KGHSH, LQKENI. CDR3 size: 14 residues. The CDR3 loop reads CASSPNRGDTEAFF. The CDR3 nucleotides are TGTGCCAGCTCACCGAATCGGGGGGACACTGAAGCTTTCTTT.

The chain employs TRBV7-9 and TRBJ1-1; 7 nucleotides align to TRBD1. The CDR3 has 13 residues. Trimming cost V 5 bases and J 4 bases; bases outside gene matches: 4. Germline CDR1 reads SEHNR; CDR2 reads FQNEAQ (reference sequence). This CDR3 reads CASSRQGGTEAFF. The CDR3 nucleotides are TGTGCCAGCAGCCGACAGGGTGGCACTGAAGCTTTCTTT.

The rearrangement links TRBV30 to TRBJ1-2, with D possibly being TRBD1 (5 bases). The CDR3 is made up of 12 amino acids. Germline CDR1 and CDR2: GTSNPN and SVGIG (reference sequence). Trimming took 1 base from V and 6 from J, leaving 9 bases between them. This chain's CDR3 is CAWSGAGNGYTF. In nucleotides, the CDR3 is TGTGCCTGGAGTGGCGCAGGGAATGGCTACACCTTC.

The CDR3 coding sequence is TGCGCCAGCAGTCAGTCCACTAGCGGGAGATACGAGCAGTACTTC. This sequence encodes CASSQSTSGRYEQYF. The chain couples TRBV23-1 to TRBJ2-7; TRBD2 agrees at 11 bases. TRBV23-1 is known as an ORF, though its function is uncertain. The CDR3 runs to 15 residues. J gave up 4 bases and V 3 bases, and 5 bases lay outside the gene matches.

Only a few counts were recorded for this clone. This chain uses TRBV2 with TRBJ2-7; D may be TRBD2 (5 bases). V was trimmed by 3 bases and J by 2 bases, leaving 11 bases between them. Germline V CDR1 and CDR2: SNHLY, FYNNEI. This CDR3 spans 14 amino acids. CDR3 sequence: CASSELSVTYEQYF. DNA of the CDR3: TGTGCCAGCAGTGAGCTTAGCGTTACCTACGAGCAGTACTTC.

The table lists this clone with a count of one. This chain links TRBV27 with TRBJ1-1; possibly TRBD1 for D (5 bases). Per germline, CDR1 MNHEY and CDR2 SMNVEV (reference sequence). The CDR3 contains 15 residues. Trimming removed 6 bases from V and 4 bases from J, with 18 bases in between. The CDR3 bases are TGTGCCAGCAGCTCATTAGGCCCCGGGGGCACTGAAGCTTTCTTT. It translates to CASSSLGPGGTEAFF.

This clone was counted a few times. The chain has TRBV7-9 and TRBJ2-7; TRBD2 matches 9 bases. Trimming removed 5 bases from V and 3 bases from J; junction bases left unmatched: 11. Germline CDR1 and CDR2: SEHNR and FQNEAQ (reference sequence). The CDR3 has 16 amino acids. The CDR3 here is CASSPISGRTFYEQYF. The CDR3 DNA reads TGTGCCAGCAGCCCAATTAGCGGGAGAACTTTCTACGAGCAGTACTTC. Complete variable domain (other parts from reference TRBV7-9 and TRBJ2-7): DTGVSQNPRHKITKRGQNVTFRCDPISEHNRLYWYRQTLGQGPEFLTYFQNEAQLEKSRLLSDRFSAERPKGSFSTLEIQRTEQGDSAMYLCASSPISGRTFYEQYFGPGTRLTVT.

The genes are TRBV2 and TRBJ1-3, with 9 bases matching TRBD1. CDR1 and CDR2 (germline): SNHLY, FYNNEI. Trimming took 2 bases from V and 2 from J; bases not matched to a gene: 7. The length of the CDR3 is 17 residues. Here the CDR3 reads CASSEIGTGNPGNTIYF. The DNA for the CDR3 is TGTGCCAGCAGTGAAATAGGGACAGGGAACCCTGGAAACACCATATATTTT. The full variable domain, its missing parts supplied by reference TRBV2 and TRBJ1-3, is EPEVTQTPSHQVTQMGQEVILRCVPISNHLYFYWYRQILGQKVEFLVSFYNNEISEKSEIFDDQFSVERPDGSNFTLKIRSTKLEDSAMYFCASSEIGTGNPGNTIYFGEGSWLTVV.

This chain links TRBV20-1 with TRBJ1-6; D unresolved. V was trimmed by 6 bases and J by 10 bases, leaving 10 bases between them. The length of the CDR3 is 11 residues. From germline, CDR1 is DFQATT and CDR2 SNEGSKA (reference sequence). This CDR3 is CSATRGSPLHF. The CDR3 DNA follows: TGCAGTGCAACAAGAGGATCACCCCTCCACTTT.